This T cell receptor beta chain stems from a study of CD4 T cells in relation to SARS-CoV-2 and coronaviruses. The wider study: Shared crossreactive spike epitopes were mapped to their HLA restriction. Study-level findings and limits: Approximately 65% of donors had memory CD4+ clonotypes crossrecognizing SARS-CoV-2 and common cold coronavirus spike.

For this clone: No antigen is known for it.

The CDR3 runs to 20 residues. V was clipped by 4 bases and J by 0 bases, with 26 bases between them. Germline CDR1 reads MGHRA; CDR2 reads YSYEKL. Measured with immunoSEQ multiplex PCR; TCRdb has only the in-frame clones, and not every one. The sample includes approximately 25,000 clones, around 79% of them seen just once. The unexposed donors gave CD4+ T cells in about 2011-2019, prior to COVID-19. The cells were cultured for about ten days before CD4+ T cells were isolated. What was sequenced was CD4+ T cells from PBMCs, cultured in vitro. The chain joins TRBV4-1 to TRBJ2-3; D is unclear. The TCR comes from a human donor in good health. CDR3 in DNA: TGCGCCAGCAGCCGTCCCGGCGGCAGATCCCAAATAACTAGCACAGATACGCAGTATTTT. Translating gives CASSRPGGRSQITSTDTQYF.